The rows below give T cell receptor beta chains drawn from one sample of a study of vaccination and CD4 T cells after COVID-19. TCRdb ran MiXCR on the PCR reads and lists one entry per CDR3 protein. Of a few thousand distinct CDR3 sequences in the sample, more than 50% were seen once. Antigens for these TCRs are unknown. Sample: CD4+ T cells from blood, cultured in vitro. Every receptor here comes from a human donor in good health. Both conserved end residues are part of each CDR3.

V gene	CDR3 length	J gene	CDR3 protein
TRBV2	10	TRBJ2-7	CASRLLEQYF
TRBV15	15	TRBJ2-5	CATSRGTAYQETQYF
TRBV2	14	TRBJ1-5	CASKFEGAYQPQHF
TRBV2	16	TRBJ1-5	CASRGQGAFGNQPQHF
TRBV28	16	TRBJ1-2	CASSSHSGTGNYGYTF
TRBV7-9	14	TRBJ1-1	CASSPTPGLSEAFF
TRBV19	15	TRBJ1-5	CASSTDIYSNQPQHF
TRBV2	16	TRBJ1-1	CASSENRDRADTEAFF
TRBV2	13	TRBJ2-1	CASSDWYLNEQFF
TRBV10-1	13	TRBJ1-1	CASTSNVNTEAFF
TRBV6-1	15	TRBJ1-1	CASSDPTPGSPEAFF
TRBV28	14	TRBJ1-6	CASGGPRVNSPLHF
TRBV20-1	15	TRBJ2-7	CSAISGGAVAYEQYF
TRBV20-1	14	TRBJ1-3	CSARLLGNGNTIYF
TRBV12-3/TRBV12-4	19	TRBJ2-7	CASTRYPLGGTHSSYEQYF
TRBV7-9	14	TRBJ1-5	CASSLEGQGQPQHF
TRBV20-1	14	TRBJ2-3	CSATGTVITDTQYF
TRBV20-1	12	TRBJ2-3	CSASPTLDTQYF
TRBV15	14	TRBJ2-1	CATSRDEVALEQFF
TRBV6-1	15	TRBJ1-6	CASRLTGTQNSPLHF
TRBV20-1	16	TRBJ2-4	CSARVPGGLAKNIQYF
TRBV10-1	14	TRBJ2-1	CASSGGSSYNEQFF
TRBV7-2	14	TRBJ2-3	CASSLPLLGDTQYF
TRBV24-1	16	TRBJ2-2	CASQPAPSGNTGELFF
TRBV27	13	TRBJ1-5	CASSLGDNQPQHF
TRBV10-1	16	TRBJ1-1	CASGPPWVVEGTEAFF